Each of the 30 T cell receptor beta chains below was sequenced from the same sample in a study of vaccination effects on CD4 cells after COVID-19. Expansion of antigen-specific CD4+ T cells with viral peptide pools was carried out by the ViraFEST assay before sequencing. Having been cultured for about 10 days, the cells underwent CD4+ T cell isolation. The vaccine recipients had no prior SARS-CoV-2 infection, with negative nucleocapsid antibodies. Which antigens these TCRs recognize remains unknown. This table comes from immunoSEQ multiplex PCR, and its TCRdb copy is limited to in-frame clones, with some not included. The table includes about 41,000 clones, more than 60% detected once. Source: CD4+ T cells from PBMCs cultured with HCoV-OC43 spike peptides, taken before COVID-19 vaccination. Subset in this sample: HCoV-OC43 spike overlapping peptide pool stimulation. The receptors here all came from a human donor who received a COVID-19 vaccine.

The V call is TRBV15, the J call TRBJ2-5, with D uncertain. V shed 5 bases and J shed 0 bases, with 7 bases lying between them. The V gene's germline CDR1 is LNHNV and CDR2 YYDKDF (reference sequence). This CDR3 is built from 13 residues. Written as DNA, the CDR3 is TGTGCCACCAGCGCCCGACACCAAGAGACCCAGTACTTC. This encodes CATSARHQETQYF.

DNA of the CDR3: TGTGCCAGCAGGCGGGGCCCGAGCTCCTACGAGCAGTACTTC. It translates to CASRRGPSSYEQYF. The V call is TRBV27, the J call TRBJ2-7; D may be TRBD2 (6 bases). CDR3 size: 14 residues. The germline V and J ends were trimmed by 6 bases and 0 bases, with 12 bases remaining between them. Germline V gene sequence: CDR1 MNHEY, CDR2 SMNVEV (reference sequence).

CDR3 DNA sequence: TGTGCCAGCAGTTACGCCCAGGGATCTGGGGCCAACGTCCTGACTTTC. Amino acids: CASSYAQGSGANVLTF. The chain carries TRBV6-6 and TRBJ2-6; tentatively, D is TRBD1 (5 bases). Germline CDR1 and CDR2: MNHNY and SVGAGI (reference sequence). This CDR3 has 16 amino acids. V was pared by 2 bases and J by 1 base, with 9 bases between.

The J gene is TRBJ1-2, the V gene TRBV19; D remains ambiguous. Germline CDR1 reads LNHDA; CDR2 reads SQIVND (reference sequence). Trimming took 0 bases from V and 3 from J, leaving 17 bases between them. The CDR3 is 17 amino acids. CDR3 coding DNA: TGTGCCAGTAGTATAGAGGGGATAATTCCAGGAGACTATGGCTACACCTTC. Its translation is CASSIEGIIPGDYGYTF.

This sequence joins TRBV24-1 and TRBJ1-3; D is unclear. The CDR3 sequence is 13 residues long. Between the trimmed V and J ends, which lost 5 bases and 3 bases, there was a span of 7 bases. The V gene's germline CDR1 is KGHDR and CDR2 SFDVKD. The CDR3 protein is CATSALDGNTIYF. The CDR3 DNA reads TGTGCCACCAGTGCCCTGGATGGAAACACCATATATTTT.

V and J are TRBV7-8 and TRBJ2-5; a possible D gene is TRBD1 (5 bases). CDR3 length equals 15 residues. Germline lookup yields CDR1 SGHVS and CDR2 FQNEAQ. Trimming cost V 5 bases and J 5 bases, with 18 bases left between them. CDR3 DNA: TGTGCCAGCAGCCCCTCAGGGTGGGCAAAGGAGACCCAGTACTTC. This codes for CASSPSGWAKETQYF.

The genes are TRBV5-1 and TRBJ2-5; 9 bases are shared with TRBD2. V trimming: 5 bases; J trimming: 3 bases; junction bases outside the gene matches: 8. In germline, CDR1 is SGHRS, CDR2 YFSETQ. This CDR3 spans 15 amino acids. The CDR3 region has the DNA TGCGCCAGCAGTGGGAATAGCGGGAGTGAAGAGACCCAGTACTTC. As protein: CASSGNSGSEETQYF.

The V and J genes are TRBV21-1 and TRBJ2-5; the table's D call, TRBD1, was not checked against the DNA. TRBV21-1 is classified as a pseudogene. The CDR3 runs to 15 residues. CDR3 protein: CASPGDRGRRETQYF. CDR3 nucleotides: TGTGCCAGCCCCGGGGACAGAGGGCGAAGGGAGACCCAGTACTTC.

This chain links TRBV5-1 with TRBJ1-2, with D unresolved. Germline-derived CDR1 and CDR2 are SGHRS and YFSETQ. CDR3 size: 13 residues. Between the trimmed V and J ends, which lost 0 bases and 2 bases, there was a span of 5 bases. CDR3 loop: CASSLGGNYGYTF. CDR3 nucleotides: TGCGCCAGCAGCTTGGGCGGAAACTATGGCTACACCTTC.

The V call is TRBV18, the J call TRBJ2-5; D is perhaps TRBD1 (5 bases). Germline assignment: CDR1 KGHSH and CDR2 LQKENI. V was trimmed by 3 bases and J by 2 bases, leaving 16 bases between them. This CDR3 has 16 residues. The CDR3 loop is CASSPFNLQVQETQYF. The CDR3, as DNA: TGTGCCAGCTCACCCTTTAATTTACAGGTTCAAGAGACCCAGTACTTC.

The V call is TRBV2, the J call TRBJ1-1; tentative D call: TRBD1 (6 bases). Germline assignment: CDR1 SNHLY and CDR2 FYNNEI. The CDR3 contains 14 residues. Trimming pared 7 bases from V and 1 base from J, leaving 13 bases between. The CDR3: CASIPQGRNTEAFF. CDR3 nucleotides: TGTGCCAGCATCCCCCAGGGGAGGAACACTGAAGCTTTCTTT.

Only a few counts were recorded for this clone. The chain joins TRBV14 to TRBJ1-4, with D possibly matching TRBD1 (6 bases). This CDR3 contains 15 residues. Trimming removed 1 base at V and 8 bases at J, with 14 bases between. CDR1 and CDR2 from the germline V gene are SGHDN and FVKESK. The chain's CDR3 is CASSQVGGTKEKLFF. The CDR3, as DNA: TGTGCCAGCAGCCAAGTAGGGGGTACGAAGGAAAAACTGTTTTTT.

This clone appeared once. V usage is TRBV6-1 and J usage is TRBJ1-2; D perhaps matches TRBD1 (5 bases). Germline V gene sequence: CDR1 MNHNS, CDR2 SASEGT. This CDR3 contains 14 residues. V was shortened by 3 bases and J by 4 bases, with 12 bases between the two germline ends. Here the CDR3 DNA reads TGTGCCAGCAGTGAGGCCGGAGGGGTCTATGGCTACACCTTC. It codes for CASSEAGGVYGYTF.

This clone was detected only once. The junction and the germline gene differ at one end; a read error may be behind it. This chain links TRBV3-1 (or the pseudogene TRBV3-2) with TRBJ2-1, with D perhaps TRBD1 (6 bases). Germline V gene data show CDR1 as LGHDT and CDR2 as YNNKEL (reference sequence). The CDR3 runs 13 residues. The CDR3 DNA reads as TGTGCCAGCAGCCAAGATCTTAACAGGGTAACGATCTTC. The encoded protein is CASSQDLNRVTIF.

This clone occurred a few times. V is TRBV3-1 (or the pseudogene TRBV3-2) and J is TRBJ2-4; perhaps TRBD1 as D (6 bases). The CDR3 has 15 amino acids. V was clipped by 5 bases and J by 0 bases, with 11 bases between them. Per germline, CDR1 LGHDT and CDR2 YNNKEL (reference sequence). The CDR3 nucleotides are TGTGCCAGCAGCAGAACAGGGATAGCCAAAAACATTCAGTACTTC. Translation: CASSRTGIAKNIQYF.

This clone was found a few times. The chain combines TRBV10-1 with TRBJ1-5; TRBD1 aligns across 8 bases. V dropped 3 bases and J dropped 6; count of bases not matched to a gene: 10. The CDR3 consists of 16 residues. The germline V gene has CDR1 WNHNN and CDR2 SYGVQD (reference sequence). This CDR3 reads CASSDLTGDVGQPQHF. The CDR3 coding sequence is TGCGCCAGCAGTGATCTGACAGGGGATGTTGGTCAGCCCCAGCATTTT.

The chain is built from TRBV7-3 and TRBJ2-1; 9 nucleotides agree with TRBD2. Losses at the gene ends were 0 bases for V and 7 bases for J; bases not matched to a gene: 13. In germline, CDR1 is SGHTA, CDR2 FQGTGA. CDR3 size: 18 residues. Here the CDR3 reads CASSLTPPGRGGGNEQFF. The CDR3 bases are TGTGCCAGCAGCTTAACCCCCCCTGGGCGGGGGGGCGGAAATGAGCAGTTCTTC.

V usage is TRBV30 and J usage is TRBJ2-7; D is undetermined. V dropped 0 bases and J dropped 4 bases, with 7 bases sitting between them. Per germline, CDR1 GTSNPN and CDR2 SVGIG (reference sequence). The CDR3 consists of 12 residues. The CDR3 loop is CAWSVSSYEQYF. For the CDR3, the DNA is TGTGCCTGGAGTGTGTCTTCATACGAGCAGTACTTC.

The chain employs TRBV28 and TRBJ2-6, with D possibly matching TRBD2 (6 bases). Trimming shortened V by 5 bases and J by 5 bases, and 16 bases separated the two germline ends. This CDR3 is 16 amino acids long. Germline V gene data show CDR1 as MDHEN and CDR2 as SYDVKM. As DNA, the CDR3 is TGTGCCAGCAGTCCCCCGGGGGTCTCCAGGGCCAACGTCCTGACTTTC. Protein sequence: CASSPPGVSRANVLTF. Full variable domain (missing parts from reference TRBV28 and TRBJ2-6): DVKVTQSSRYLVKRTGEKVFLECVQDMDHENMFWYRQDPGLGLRLIYFSYDVKMKEKGDIPEGYSVSREKKERFSLILESASTNQTSMYLCASSPPGVSRANVLTFGAGSRLTVL.

Only one count was recorded for this clone. The CDR3 spells CATSVPGWVAGGENNEQFF. DNA for the CDR3: TGTGCCACCTCGGTTCCCGGGTGGGTAGCGGGGGGGGAAAACAATGAGCAGTTCTTC. The J gene is TRBJ2-1, the V gene TRBV2; 11 bases map to TRBD2. Trimming cost V 10 bases and J 5 bases; bases outside gene matches: 22. Per the germline V gene, CDR1 is SNHLY and CDR2 is FYNNEI. The CDR3 is 19 amino acids. Supplemented by reference TRBV2 and TRBJ2-1, the full variable domain reads EPEVTQTPSHQVTQMGQEVILRCVPISNHLYFYWYRQILGQKVEFLVSFYNNEISEKSEIFDDQFSVERPDGSNFTLKIRSTKLEDSAMYFCATSVPGWVAGGENNEQFFGPGTRLTVL.

V is TRBV6-2 or TRBV6-3 and J is TRBJ1-2; 9 nucleotides line up with TRBD1. The junction had 2 bases not matched to a gene; V was cut back by 2 bases and J by 4 bases. There are 14 residues in the CDR3. CDR1 is MNHEY and CDR2 is SVGEGT in the germline V gene. CDR3 amino acids: CASSYLDRGYGYTF. For the CDR3, the DNA is TGTGCCAGCAGTTACCTGGACAGGGGCTATGGCTACACCTTC.

The genes are TRBV4-1 and TRBJ1-5; D call uncertain. V lost 1 base, J lost 3 bases, and 16 bases lay in between. CDR1 MGHRA and CDR2 YSYEKL come from the germline V gene. CDR3 size: 17 residues. The chain's CDR3 is CASSQGVLSGFNQPQHF. For the CDR3, the DNA is TGCGCCAGCAGCCAAGGTGTATTATCGGGATTCAATCAGCCCCAGCATTTT.

The chain employs TRBV7-2 and TRBJ2-1; 9 bases fit TRBD2. V gave up 5 bases and J gave up 5 bases; unmatched junction bases: 7. This CDR3 contains 15 residues. Germline CDR1 SGHTA, CDR2 FQGNSA. The CDR3 nucleotides read TGTGCCAGCAGCCCGCTAGCGGGGCACGACAATGAGCAGTTCTTC. Translation: CASSPLAGHDNEQFF.

The V call is TRBV7-2, the J call TRBJ2-7; D is ambiguous. The ends were cut back, 5 bases at V and 4 bases at J, with 15 bases in the middle. The CDR3 totals 14 residues. Germline CDR1 is SGHTA and CDR2 is FQGNSA. The CDR3 nucleotides read TGTGCCAGCAGCCCCGACCGCGGACCTTACGAGCAGTACTTC. Its translation: CASSPDRGPYEQYF.

This chain connects TRBV28 to TRBJ1-2, with a weak D call TRBD1 (6 bases). The CDR3 is 15 residues long. The germline V and J ends were trimmed by 6 bases and 4 bases, with 18 bases remaining between them. Germline CDR1 and CDR2: MDHEN and SYDVKM. The CDR3: CASSLGTGTSYGYTF. The CDR3 DNA follows: TGTGCCAGCAGCTTAGGAACAGGGACTAGCTATGGCTACACCTTC.

The rearrangement uses TRBV6-6 and TRBJ1-3, with D hard to call. The germline V gene has CDR1 MNHNY and CDR2 SVGAGI (reference sequence). The CDR3 extends over 17 amino acids. Trimming took 5 bases from V and 4 from J, leaving 21 bases between them. DNA for the CDR3: TGTGCCAGCAGTCCCGGAACCGGGAGCCTGGGAGGAAACACCATATATTTT. Translated: CASSPGTGSLGGNTIYF.

This clone was counted a few times. Germline and junction disagree at one end, which may indicate a read error. The chain joins TRBV6-5 to TRBJ2-7, with D possibly being TRBD2 (6 bases). Germline assignment: CDR1 MNHEY and CDR2 SVGAGI. The CDR3 has 15 residues. The CDR3 DNA follows: TGTGCCAGCAGATACTCGGGCGGGGCCTCCTACGAGCAGTACTTC. Translating gives CASRYSGGASYEQYF.

This clone was counted a single time. V is TRBV27 and J is TRBJ1-1; D is undetermined. The V gene lost 7 bases and the J gene lost 1 base, with 13 bases spanning the gap. CDR3 size: 14 residues. The germline CDR1 and CDR2 sequences are MNHEY and SMNVEV (reference sequence). In nucleotides, the CDR3 is TGTGCCAGCAAATTGTTCGAGGGGAACACTGAAGCTTTCTTT. Translated: CASKLFEGNTEAFF.

The rearrangement uses TRBV30 and TRBJ1-1, with D perhaps matching TRBD1 (5 bases). The CDR3 has 15 amino acids. Trimming removed 0 bases at V and 4 bases at J, with 15 bases between. Germline lookup yields CDR1 GTSNPN and CDR2 SVGIG (reference sequence). The CDR3 loop is CAWSVQEGRSTEAFF. The DNA of the CDR3 is TGTGCCTGGAGTGTACAGGAGGGACGCAGCACTGAAGCTTTCTTT.

The rearrangement links TRBV11-2 to TRBJ2-1, with a weak D call TRBD2 (6 bases). This CDR3 is 15 amino acids long. Trimming took off 2 bases at V and 4 bases at J, with 12 bases between the two ends. Germline-derived CDR1 and CDR2 are SGHAT and FQNNGV. The CDR3 region has the DNA TGTGCCAGCAGCTTAAAGACTAGATATTACAATGAGCAGTTCTTC. Its protein is CASSLKTRYYNEQFF.